This paragraph covers one T cell receptor beta chain sequence. There is no known antigen for this receptor. It has no much larger one-base neighbor in the sample; base qualities were not kept. This specimen belongs to a study of response to subunit inactivated influenza vaccine (dated by TCRdb to 2016 to 2019). With respect to the entire study: To follow how T cells responded to a trivalent subunit inactivated influenza vaccine, the researchers relied on deep quantitative profiling of the T cell receptor repertoire. The paper as a whole reports these results and caveats: The authors suggested that each seasonal influenza vaccination may recruit only a limited number of new T cells.

Library generation was performed with RT-PCR. Instrument used: Illumina HiSeq 2500. TCRdb reprocessed the public reads (quality trimming at Q25 with fastp, clone calling with MiXCR) and kept in-frame beta chains. Merged by CDR3 protein, the rows form single entries marked with the most common genes and DNA. The sample table records fewer than 550,000 distinct CDR3 sequences; roughly 23% of these occur just once. The biggest ten clones account for approximately 2% of the sample. From the cysteine through the phenylalanine, the CDR3 covers 15 amino acids. Kept here is only the CDR3 DNA, which spans 45 bases and is read in frame from base 1. V is trimmed back by 5 bases and J by 4 bases, and the junction contains 9 bases that no gene match accounts for. The germline V gene encodes CDR1 SNHLY and CDR2 FYNNEI.

The chain is made from TRBV2 and TRBJ1-1; 8 bases in the middle match TRBD1. The origin of this receptor is a man in his fifties who received an inactivated influenza vaccine. Donor details come from another sample of the same person, matched by shared clones. The sequences come from CD4+ T cells sorted from PBMCs, collected approximately 5 days after vaccination. The bases read TGTGCCAGCAGTAAGACCGACAGGGGAGCCACTGAAGCTTTCTTT. This translates into CASSKTDRGATEAFF.